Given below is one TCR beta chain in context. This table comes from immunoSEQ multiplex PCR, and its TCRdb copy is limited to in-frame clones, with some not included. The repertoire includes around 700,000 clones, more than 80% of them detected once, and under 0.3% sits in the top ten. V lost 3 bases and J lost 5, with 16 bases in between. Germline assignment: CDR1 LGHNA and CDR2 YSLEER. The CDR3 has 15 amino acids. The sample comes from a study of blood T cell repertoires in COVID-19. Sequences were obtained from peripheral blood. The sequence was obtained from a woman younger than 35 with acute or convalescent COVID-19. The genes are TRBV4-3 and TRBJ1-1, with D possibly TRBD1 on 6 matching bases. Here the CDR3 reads CASSQILIGGTEAFF. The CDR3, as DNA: TGCGCCAGCAGCCAGATACTAATAGGGGGTACTGAAGCTTTCTTT.